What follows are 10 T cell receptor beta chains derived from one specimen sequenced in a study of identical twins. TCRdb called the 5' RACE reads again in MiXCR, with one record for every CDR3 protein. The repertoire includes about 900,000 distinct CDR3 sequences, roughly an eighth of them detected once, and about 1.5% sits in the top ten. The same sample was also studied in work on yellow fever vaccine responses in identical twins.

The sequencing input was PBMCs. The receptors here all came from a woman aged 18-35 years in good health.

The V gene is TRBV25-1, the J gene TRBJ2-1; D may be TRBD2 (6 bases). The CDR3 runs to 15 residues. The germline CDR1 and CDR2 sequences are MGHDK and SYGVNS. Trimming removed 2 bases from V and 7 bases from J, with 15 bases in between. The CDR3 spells CASSELSKGLNEQFF. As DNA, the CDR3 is TGTGCCAGCAGTGAACTAAGTAAAGGACTAAATGAGCAGTTCTTC.

CDR3 in amino acids: CATSDLRGMQETQYF. The CDR3 bases are TGTGCCACCAGTGACTTGCGGGGGATGCAGGAGACCCAGTACTTC. J is TRBJ2-5 and V is TRBV24-1; TRBD2 matches 7 bases. The CDR3 has 15 amino acids. V lost 4 bases to trimming and J lost 5 bases; unmatched junction nucleotides: 9. Germline CDR1 reads KGHDR; CDR2 reads SFDVKD.

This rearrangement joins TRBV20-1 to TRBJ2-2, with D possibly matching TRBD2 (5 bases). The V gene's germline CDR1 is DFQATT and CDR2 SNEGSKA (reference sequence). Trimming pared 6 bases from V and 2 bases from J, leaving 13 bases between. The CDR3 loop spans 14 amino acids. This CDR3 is CSAREDTNTGELFF. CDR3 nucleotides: TGCAGTGCGAGGGAAGACACCAACACCGGGGAGCTGTTTTTT.

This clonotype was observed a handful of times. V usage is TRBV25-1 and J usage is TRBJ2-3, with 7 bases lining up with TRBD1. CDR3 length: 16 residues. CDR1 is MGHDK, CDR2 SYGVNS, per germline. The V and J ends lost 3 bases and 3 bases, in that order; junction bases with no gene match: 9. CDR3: CASSDFRQGWTDTQYF. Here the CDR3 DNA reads TGTGCCAGCAGTGACTTCCGACAGGGCTGGACAGATACGCAGTATTTT.

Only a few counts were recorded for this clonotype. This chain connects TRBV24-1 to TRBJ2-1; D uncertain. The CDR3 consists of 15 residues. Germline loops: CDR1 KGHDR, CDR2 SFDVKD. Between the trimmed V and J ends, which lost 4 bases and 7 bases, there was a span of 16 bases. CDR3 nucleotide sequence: TGTGCCACCAGTGACCAGCTGGAGCGACGAAATGAGCAGTTCTTC. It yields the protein CATSDQLERRNEQFF.

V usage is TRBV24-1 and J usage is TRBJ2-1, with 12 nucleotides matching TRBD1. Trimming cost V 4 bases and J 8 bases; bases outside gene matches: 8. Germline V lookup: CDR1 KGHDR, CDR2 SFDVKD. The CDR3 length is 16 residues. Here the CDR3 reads CATSDSGTGGFDEQFF. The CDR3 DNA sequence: TGTGCCACCAGTGACTCCGGGACAGGGGGCTTCGATGAGCAGTTCTTC.

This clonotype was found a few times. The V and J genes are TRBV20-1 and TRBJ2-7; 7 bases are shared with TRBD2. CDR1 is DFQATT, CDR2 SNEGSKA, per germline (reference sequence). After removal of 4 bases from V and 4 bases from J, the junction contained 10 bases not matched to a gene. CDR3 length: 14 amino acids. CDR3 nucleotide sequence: TGCAGTGCTACGAAAGGCGGGGGTTTTTACGAGCAGTACTTC. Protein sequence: CSATKGGGFYEQYF.

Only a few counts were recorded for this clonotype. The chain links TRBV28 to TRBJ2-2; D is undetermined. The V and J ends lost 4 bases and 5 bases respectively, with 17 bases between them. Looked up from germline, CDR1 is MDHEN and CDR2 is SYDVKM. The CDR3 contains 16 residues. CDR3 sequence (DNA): TGTGCCAGCAGTTGGAGCCCTAGTGGGATTACCGGGGAGCTGTTTTTT. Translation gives CASSWSPSGITGELFF.

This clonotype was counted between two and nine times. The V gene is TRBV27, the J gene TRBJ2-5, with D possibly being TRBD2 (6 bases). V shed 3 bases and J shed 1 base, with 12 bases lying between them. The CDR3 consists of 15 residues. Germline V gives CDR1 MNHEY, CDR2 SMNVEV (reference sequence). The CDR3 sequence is CASSFLLAAQETQYF. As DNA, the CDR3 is TGTGCCAGCAGTTTCCTACTAGCAGCCCAAGAGACCCAGTACTTC.

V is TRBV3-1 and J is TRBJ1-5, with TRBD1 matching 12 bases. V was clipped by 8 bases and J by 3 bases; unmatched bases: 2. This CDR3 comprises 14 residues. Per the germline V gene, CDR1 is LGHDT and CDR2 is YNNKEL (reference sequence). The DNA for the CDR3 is TGTGCCAGCGGGACAGGGGGCGTCAATCAGCCCCAGCATTTT. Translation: CASGTGGVNQPQHF.